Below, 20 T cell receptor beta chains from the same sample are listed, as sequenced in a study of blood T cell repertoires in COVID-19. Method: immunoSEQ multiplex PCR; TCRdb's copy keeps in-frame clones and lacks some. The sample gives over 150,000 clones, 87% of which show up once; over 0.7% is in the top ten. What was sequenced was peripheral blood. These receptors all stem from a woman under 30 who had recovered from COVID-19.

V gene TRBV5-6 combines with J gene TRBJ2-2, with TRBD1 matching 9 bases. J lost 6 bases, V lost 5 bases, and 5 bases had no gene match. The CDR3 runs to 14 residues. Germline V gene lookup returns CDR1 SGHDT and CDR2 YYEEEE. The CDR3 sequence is CASRWTGVAGELFF. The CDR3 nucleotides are TGTGCCAGCAGGTGGACAGGGGTAGCCGGGGAGCTGTTTTTT. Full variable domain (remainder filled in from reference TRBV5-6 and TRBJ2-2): DAGVTQSPTHLIKTRGQQVTLRCSPKSGHDTVSWYQQALGQGPQFIFQYYEEEERQRGNFPDRFSGHQFPNYSSELNVNALLLGDSALYLCASRWTGVAGELFFGEGSRLTVL.

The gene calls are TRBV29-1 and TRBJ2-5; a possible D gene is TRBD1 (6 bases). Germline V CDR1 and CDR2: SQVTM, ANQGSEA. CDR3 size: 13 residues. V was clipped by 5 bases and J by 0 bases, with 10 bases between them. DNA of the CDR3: TGCAGCGTTCGGGACACAAACCAAGAGACCCAGTACTTC. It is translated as CSVRDTNQETQYF.

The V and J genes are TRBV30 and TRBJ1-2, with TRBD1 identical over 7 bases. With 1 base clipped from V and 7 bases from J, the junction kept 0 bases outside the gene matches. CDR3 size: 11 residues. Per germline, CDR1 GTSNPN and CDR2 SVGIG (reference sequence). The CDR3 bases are TGTGCCTGGAGTGACAGGGGTGGCTACACCTTC. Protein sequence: CAWSDRGGYTF.

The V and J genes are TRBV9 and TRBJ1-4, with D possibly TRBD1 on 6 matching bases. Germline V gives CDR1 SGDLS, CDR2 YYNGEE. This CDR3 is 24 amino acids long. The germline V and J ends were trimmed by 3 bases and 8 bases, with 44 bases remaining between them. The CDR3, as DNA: TGTGCCAGCAGCGAGGGAAAAGGGGCAGGGGCACGAGACGAGGCACACCAAAATCGGGAAAAACTGTTTTTT. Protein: CASSEGKGAGARDEAHQNREKLFF.

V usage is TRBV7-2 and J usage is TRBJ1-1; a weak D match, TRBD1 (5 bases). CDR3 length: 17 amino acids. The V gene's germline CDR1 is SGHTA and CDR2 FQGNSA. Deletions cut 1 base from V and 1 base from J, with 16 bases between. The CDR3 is CASSLVGRGFENTEAFF. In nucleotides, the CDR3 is TGTGCCAGCAGCTTAGTCGGCCGGGGGTTCGAGAACACTGAAGCTTTCTTT. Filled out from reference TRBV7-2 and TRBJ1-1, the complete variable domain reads GAGVSQSPSNKVTEKGKDVELRCDPISGHTALYWYRQSLGQGLEFLIYFQGNSAPDKSGLPSDRFSAERTGGSVSTLTIQRTQQEDSAVYLCASSLVGRGFENTEAFFGQGTRLTVV.

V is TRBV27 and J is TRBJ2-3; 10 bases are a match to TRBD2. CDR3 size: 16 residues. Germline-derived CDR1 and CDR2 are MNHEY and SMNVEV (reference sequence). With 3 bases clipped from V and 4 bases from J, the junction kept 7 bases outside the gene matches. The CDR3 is CASSFVSGRGADTQYF. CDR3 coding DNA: TGTGCCAGCAGTTTTGTCAGCGGGAGGGGTGCAGATACGCAGTATTTT.

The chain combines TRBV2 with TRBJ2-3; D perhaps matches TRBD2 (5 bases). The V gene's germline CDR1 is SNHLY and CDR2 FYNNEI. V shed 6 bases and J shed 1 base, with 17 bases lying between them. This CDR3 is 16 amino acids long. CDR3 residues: CASSPRAGLGTDTQYF. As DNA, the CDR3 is TGTGCCAGCAGCCCCCGCGCGGGCTTAGGCACAGATACGCAGTATTTT.

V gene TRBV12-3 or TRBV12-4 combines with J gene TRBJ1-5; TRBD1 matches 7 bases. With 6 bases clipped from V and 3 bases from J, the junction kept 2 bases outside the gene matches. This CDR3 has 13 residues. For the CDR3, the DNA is TGTGCCAGCAGGGACAGGTTCAATCAGCCCCAGCATTTT. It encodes CASRDRFNQPQHF.

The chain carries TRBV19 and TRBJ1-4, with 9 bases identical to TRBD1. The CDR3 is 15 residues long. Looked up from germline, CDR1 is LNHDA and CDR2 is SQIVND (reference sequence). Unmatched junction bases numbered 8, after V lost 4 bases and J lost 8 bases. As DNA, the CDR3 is TGTGCCAGTAGTACCTGGACAGGGGTTCGAGAAAAACTGTTTTTT. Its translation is CASSTWTGVREKLFF.

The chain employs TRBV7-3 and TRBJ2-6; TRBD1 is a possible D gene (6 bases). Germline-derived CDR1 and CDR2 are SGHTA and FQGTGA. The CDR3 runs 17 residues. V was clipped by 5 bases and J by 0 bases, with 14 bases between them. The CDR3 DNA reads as TGTGCCAGCAGCACCTCACAGGGATTCTCTGGGGCCAACGTCCTGACTTTC. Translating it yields CASSTSQGFSGANVLTF.

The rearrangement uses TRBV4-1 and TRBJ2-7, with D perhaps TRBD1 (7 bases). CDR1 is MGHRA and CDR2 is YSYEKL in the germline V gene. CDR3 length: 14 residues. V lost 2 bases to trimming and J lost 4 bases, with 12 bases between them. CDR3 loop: CASSQSQGGYEQYV. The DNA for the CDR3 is TGCGCCAGCAGCCAATCCCAGGGGGGTTACGAGCAGTACGTC.

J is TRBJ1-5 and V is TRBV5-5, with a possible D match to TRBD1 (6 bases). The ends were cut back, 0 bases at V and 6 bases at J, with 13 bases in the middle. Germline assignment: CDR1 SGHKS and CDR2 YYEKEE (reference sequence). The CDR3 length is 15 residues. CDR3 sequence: CASSLDQGRGQPQHF. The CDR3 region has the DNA TGTGCCAGCAGCTTGGACCAGGGGAGGGGTCAGCCCCAGCATTTT.

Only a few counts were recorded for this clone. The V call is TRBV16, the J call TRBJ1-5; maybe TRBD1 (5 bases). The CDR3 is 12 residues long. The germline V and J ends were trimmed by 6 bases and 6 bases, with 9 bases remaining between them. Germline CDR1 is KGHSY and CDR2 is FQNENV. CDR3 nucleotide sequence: TGTGCCAGCAGTTTCGACAGTCAGCCCCAGCATTTT. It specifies CASSFDSQPQHF.

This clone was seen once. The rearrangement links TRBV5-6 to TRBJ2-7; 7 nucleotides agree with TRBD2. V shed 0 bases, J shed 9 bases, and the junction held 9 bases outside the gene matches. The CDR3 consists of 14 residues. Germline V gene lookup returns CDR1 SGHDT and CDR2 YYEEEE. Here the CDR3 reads CASSLGLASRGQYV. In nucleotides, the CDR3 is TGTGCCAGCAGCTTGGGACTAGCAAGTCGAGGGCAGTACGTC.

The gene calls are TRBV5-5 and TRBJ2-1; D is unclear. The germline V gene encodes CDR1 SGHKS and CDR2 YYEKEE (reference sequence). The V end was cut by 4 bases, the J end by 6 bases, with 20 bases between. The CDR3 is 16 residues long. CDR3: CASSPFPPTTGNEQFF. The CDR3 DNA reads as TGTGCCAGCAGCCCGTTCCCCCCCACAACGGGCAATGAGCAGTTCTTC.

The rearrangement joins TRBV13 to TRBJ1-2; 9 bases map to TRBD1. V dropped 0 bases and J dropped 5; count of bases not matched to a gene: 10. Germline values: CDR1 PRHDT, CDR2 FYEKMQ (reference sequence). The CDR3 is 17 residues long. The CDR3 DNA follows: TGTGCCAGCAGCTTAGGTGGGACAGGGTACGGGTCTTATGGCTACACCTTC. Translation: CASSLGGTGYGSYGYTF.

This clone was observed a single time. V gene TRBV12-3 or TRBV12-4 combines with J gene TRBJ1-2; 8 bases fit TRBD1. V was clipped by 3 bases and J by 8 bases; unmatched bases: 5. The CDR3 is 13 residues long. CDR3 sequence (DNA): TGTGCCAGCAGTTTTCAGGGGGCGGGAGGCTACACCTTC. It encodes CASSFQGAGGYTF.

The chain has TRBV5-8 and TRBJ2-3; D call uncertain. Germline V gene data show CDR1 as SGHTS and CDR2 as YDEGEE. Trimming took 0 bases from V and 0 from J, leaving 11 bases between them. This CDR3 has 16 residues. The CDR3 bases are TGTGCCAGCAGCTTGGGCGGTGGGTTTAGCACAGATACGCAGTATTTT. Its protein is CASSLGGGFSTDTQYF.

This CDR3 reads CASSEGTGASYEQYF. The CDR3 region has the DNA TGTGCCAGCAGTGAAGGGACAGGCGCCTCCTACGAGCAGTACTTC. The rearrangement uses TRBV25-1 and TRBJ2-7; 8 bases align to TRBD1. V was clipped by 2 bases and J by 0 bases; unmatched bases: 3. Germline CDR1 is MGHDK and CDR2 is SYGVNS. CDR3 length: 15 residues.

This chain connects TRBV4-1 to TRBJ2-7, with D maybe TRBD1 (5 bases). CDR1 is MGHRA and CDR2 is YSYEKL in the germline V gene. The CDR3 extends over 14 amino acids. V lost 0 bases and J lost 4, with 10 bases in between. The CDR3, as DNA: TGCGCCAGCAGCCAAGAGCAGGGTCTGTACGAGCAGTACGTC. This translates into CASSQEQGLYEQYV.